This entry lists 20 T cell receptor beta chains sequenced from one sample in a study of shared clonotypes between healthy human individuals. The naive CD8 fraction comprised CD45RO-negative cells positively selected for CCR7 and excluded terminally differentiated effector memory CD45RA+ cells. Sequenced by immunoSEQ multiplex PCR; TCRdb stores in-frame clones only, minus some. The table has roughly 2.1 million clones, roughly 91% seen once. The sequencing input was naive CD8+ T cells from PBMCs. The receptors were gathered from a man aged 18 to 30 in good health. Some clones in this sample may be carry-over from other donors' samples.

The gene calls are TRBV7-9 and TRBJ2-2, with 12 positions matching TRBD2. The CDR3 spans 17 residues. Germline trimming cut 5 bases from V and 5 bases from J; bases unmatched to any gene: 9. In germline, CDR1 is SEHNR, CDR2 FQNEAQ (reference sequence). CDR3 nucleotide sequence: TGTGCCAGCAGCCCGCGACTAGCGGGAGTTGGGACCGGGGAGCTGTTTTTT. It encodes CASSPRLAGVGTGELFF.

This chain uses TRBV15 with TRBJ2-7; a weak D match, TRBD1 (5 bases). This CDR3 is built from 15 residues. Germline assignment: CDR1 LNHNV and CDR2 YYDKDF (reference sequence). Trimming removed 1 base at V and 2 bases at J, with 12 bases between. The CDR3 nucleotides read TGTGCCACCAGCAGAGGGGGCGAAGGCCCCTACGAGCAGTACTTC. Its protein product is CATSRGGEGPYEQYF.

Of note for this clone: At the DNA level, this CDR3 is encoded by other sequences in the same sample as well. J is TRBJ1-2 and V is TRBV9, with D uncertain. Trimming stripped 0 bases from V and 2 bases from J, with 5 bases between. Germline CDR1 SGDLS, CDR2 YYNGEE. There are 13 residues in the CDR3. The CDR3 sequence is CASSVAENYGYTF. CDR3 sequence (DNA): TGTGCCAGCAGCGTAGCAGAAAACTATGGCTACACCTTC.

This clone was recorded once. The chain combines TRBV6-5 with TRBJ2-7; 13 bases align to TRBD2. This CDR3 has 16 residues. The V gene's germline CDR1 is MNHEY and CDR2 SVGAGI. Losses at the gene ends were 2 bases for V and 3 bases for J; bases not matched to a gene: 4. CDR3: CASSYHRTSGSYEQYF. CDR3 DNA: TGTGCCAGCAGTTACCATAGGACTAGCGGGAGCTACGAGCAGTACTTC.

CDR3 residues: CASSPSGTELIAVGNEQFF. In DNA form, the CDR3 reads TGTGCCAGCTCACCATCGGGCACCGAGTTGATAGCAGTAGGGAATGAGCAGTTCTTC. J is TRBJ2-1 and V is TRBV18; no firm D call. Germline V lookup: CDR1 KGHSH, CDR2 LQKENI. CDR3 length: 19 residues. The V gene lost 2 bases and the J gene lost 7 bases, with 27 bases spanning the gap. The entire variable domain, with the rest obtained from reference TRBV18 and TRBJ2-1, is as follows: NAGVMQNPRHLVRRRGQEARLRCSPMKGHSHVYWYRQLPEEGLKFMVYLQKENIIDESGMPKERFSAEFPKEGPSILRIQQVVRGDSAAYFCASSPSGTELIAVGNEQFFGPGTRLTVL.

The CDR3 region has the DNA TGCGCCAGCAGGCCGGGACTAGCGGGAGGGAGCTCCTACGAGCAGTACTTC. Translated: CASRPGLAGGSSYEQYF. V gene TRBV5-1 combines with J gene TRBJ2-7; 16 bases agree with TRBD2. V shed 5 bases, J shed 0 bases, and the junction held 5 bases outside the gene matches. The germline V gene has CDR1 SGHRS and CDR2 YFSETQ. The CDR3 is made up of 17 amino acids.

The rearrangement joins TRBV6-1 to TRBJ2-1, with 8 bases that match TRBD1. Looked up from germline, CDR1 is MNHNS and CDR2 is SASEGT. V gave up 8 bases and J gave up 0 bases; unmatched junction bases: 3. This CDR3 comprises 14 residues. The CDR3 DNA follows: TGTGCCAGCTGGACAGGGTACTCCTACAATGAGCAGTTCTTC. Translating it yields CASWTGYSYNEQFF.

V gene TRBV30 combines with J gene TRBJ2-3, with D uncertain. CDR1 and CDR2 (germline): GTSNPN, SVGIG (reference sequence). The CDR3 consists of 14 residues. V dropped 8 bases and J dropped 5 bases, with 20 bases sitting between them. In DNA form, the CDR3 reads TGTGCCCATCGGATAATCGGTTGGGGAGATACGCAGTATTTT. Its protein is CAHRIIGWGDTQYF.

The CDR3 loop is CASSQDKALSGYEQYF. The CDR3 coding sequence is TGCGCCAGCAGCCAAGATAAGGCTCTAAGTGGCTACGAGCAGTACTTC. V gene TRBV4-1 combines with J gene TRBJ2-7, with unresolved D. The CDR3 has 16 residues. Looked up from germline, CDR1 is MGHRA and CDR2 is YSYEKL. Trimming took off 0 bases at V and 3 bases at J, with 15 bases between the two ends.

V usage is TRBV27 and J usage is TRBJ1-1; D is unclear. This CDR3 has 18 residues. V gave up 3 bases and J gave up 0 bases, with 20 bases separating them. The germline V gene has CDR1 MNHEY and CDR2 SMNVEV (reference sequence). CDR3 DNA sequence: TGTGCCAGCAGTTTGTTTATCCCGGCAGGACTCATGAACACTGAAGCTTTCTTT. As protein: CASSLFIPAGLMNTEAFF.

In regard to this clone: At one of its ends the junction is not consistent with the germline gene, which may arise from a read error. The rearrangement links TRBV7-9 to TRBJ2-6; D uncertain. From germline, CDR1 is SEHNR and CDR2 FQNEAQ (reference sequence). CDR3 length: 11 amino acids. As DNA, the CDR3 is TGTGCCAGCAGCTTACCGGACCTGATTTCTTTC. Translation gives CASSLPDLISF.

This chain joins TRBV11-2 and TRBJ2-7; maybe TRBD2 (6 bases). V shed 3 bases and J shed 2 bases, with 11 bases lying between them. The CDR3 sequence is 14 residues long. Germline V CDR1 and CDR2: SGHAT, FQNNGV. Here the CDR3 reads CASSFRLVAYEQYF. CDR3 bases: TGTGCCAGCAGCTTCCGACTAGTGGCCTACGAGCAGTACTTC.

J is TRBJ1-1 and V is TRBV2, with 9 bases that match TRBD1. The CDR3 is 19 residues long. V shed 2 bases and J 1 base; nucleotides not matched to a gene: 14. Germline CDR1 reads SNHLY; CDR2 reads FYNNEI. The CDR3 nucleotides are TGTGCCAGCAGTGAACCGCCGTACCGGGACAGGGAGGGGAACACTGAAGCTTTCTTT. It yields the protein CASSEPPYRDREGNTEAFF.

The chain joins TRBV30 to TRBJ1-1; 9 nucleotides line up with TRBD1. CDR1 and CDR2 (germline): GTSNPN, SVGIG (reference sequence). The CDR3 is 15 residues long. With 3 bases clipped from V and 6 bases from J, the junction kept 11 bases outside the gene matches. The CDR3 DNA reads TGTGCCTGGAGATTCCGGGACAGGGCTATTTCTGAAGCTTTCTTT. Its protein is CAWRFRDRAISEAFF.

V and J are TRBV19 and TRBJ2-7; D may be TRBD2 (5 bases). Trimming took off 9 bases at V and 0 bases at J, with 12 bases between the two ends. This CDR3 is built from 13 residues. CDR1 LNHDA and CDR2 SQIVND come from the germline V gene (reference sequence). The CDR3 DNA sequence: TGTGCCAGCGAGGGCCCGAGCTCCTACGAGCAGTACTTC. Its translation is CASEGPSSYEQYF.

The rearrangement uses TRBV2 and TRBJ2-1, with TRBD2 matching over 7 bases. Germline V gene lookup returns CDR1 SNHLY and CDR2 FYNNEI. The CDR3 contains 17 residues. V lost 6 bases and J lost 8; bases outside the gene matches: 19. CDR3 DNA sequence: TGTGCCAGCAGCGACCCGGAGGGAGGGATTAGGTTCGATGAGCAGTTCTTC. Protein sequence: CASSDPEGGIRFDEQFF.

The J gene is TRBJ1-5, the V gene TRBV5-6; D is undetermined. Germline values: CDR1 SGHDT, CDR2 YYEEEE. The CDR3 is 13 residues long. Deletions cut 2 bases from V and 4 bases from J, with 7 bases between. CDR3 region: CASSFGDNQPQHF. CDR3 nucleotide sequence: TGTGCCAGCAGCTTCGGAGATAATCAGCCCCAGCATTTT.

As regards this clone: The same CDR3 also results from other DNA sequences found in this sample. The CDR3 DNA reads TGTGCCAGCAGCCCGGGTGATGGCTACACCTTC. Its translation is CASSPGDGYTF. The V call is TRBV27, the J call TRBJ1-2; D gene unclear. This CDR3 spans 11 amino acids. Trimming left V 6 bases short and J 6 bases short, with 8 bases between. The germline V gene encodes CDR1 MNHEY and CDR2 SMNVEV (reference sequence).

This rearrangement joins TRBV10-3 to TRBJ1-4, with 7 positions matching TRBD1. This CDR3 region has 18 residues. V dropped 7 bases and J dropped 3; count of bases not matched to a gene: 17. The V gene's germline CDR1 is ENHRY and CDR2 SYGVKD. CDR3 loop: CAIIPTGTTWVSNEKLFF. In DNA, the CDR3 is TGTGCCATCATTCCGACAGGGACTACCTGGGTGTCTAATGAAAAACTGTTTTTT.

CDR3 coding DNA: TGCGCCAGCAGCCAAATTGGGGAGGGGGCGTCGGGTGAGCAGTTCTTC. Translating it yields CASSQIGEGASGEQFF. This sequence joins TRBV4-1 and TRBJ2-1; either TRBD1 or TRBD2 may supply D (7 bases each). Germline loops: CDR1 MGHRA, CDR2 YSYEKL. The CDR3 totals 16 residues. The V end lost 2 bases, the J end lost 9 bases, and 20 bases lay between the germline ends.